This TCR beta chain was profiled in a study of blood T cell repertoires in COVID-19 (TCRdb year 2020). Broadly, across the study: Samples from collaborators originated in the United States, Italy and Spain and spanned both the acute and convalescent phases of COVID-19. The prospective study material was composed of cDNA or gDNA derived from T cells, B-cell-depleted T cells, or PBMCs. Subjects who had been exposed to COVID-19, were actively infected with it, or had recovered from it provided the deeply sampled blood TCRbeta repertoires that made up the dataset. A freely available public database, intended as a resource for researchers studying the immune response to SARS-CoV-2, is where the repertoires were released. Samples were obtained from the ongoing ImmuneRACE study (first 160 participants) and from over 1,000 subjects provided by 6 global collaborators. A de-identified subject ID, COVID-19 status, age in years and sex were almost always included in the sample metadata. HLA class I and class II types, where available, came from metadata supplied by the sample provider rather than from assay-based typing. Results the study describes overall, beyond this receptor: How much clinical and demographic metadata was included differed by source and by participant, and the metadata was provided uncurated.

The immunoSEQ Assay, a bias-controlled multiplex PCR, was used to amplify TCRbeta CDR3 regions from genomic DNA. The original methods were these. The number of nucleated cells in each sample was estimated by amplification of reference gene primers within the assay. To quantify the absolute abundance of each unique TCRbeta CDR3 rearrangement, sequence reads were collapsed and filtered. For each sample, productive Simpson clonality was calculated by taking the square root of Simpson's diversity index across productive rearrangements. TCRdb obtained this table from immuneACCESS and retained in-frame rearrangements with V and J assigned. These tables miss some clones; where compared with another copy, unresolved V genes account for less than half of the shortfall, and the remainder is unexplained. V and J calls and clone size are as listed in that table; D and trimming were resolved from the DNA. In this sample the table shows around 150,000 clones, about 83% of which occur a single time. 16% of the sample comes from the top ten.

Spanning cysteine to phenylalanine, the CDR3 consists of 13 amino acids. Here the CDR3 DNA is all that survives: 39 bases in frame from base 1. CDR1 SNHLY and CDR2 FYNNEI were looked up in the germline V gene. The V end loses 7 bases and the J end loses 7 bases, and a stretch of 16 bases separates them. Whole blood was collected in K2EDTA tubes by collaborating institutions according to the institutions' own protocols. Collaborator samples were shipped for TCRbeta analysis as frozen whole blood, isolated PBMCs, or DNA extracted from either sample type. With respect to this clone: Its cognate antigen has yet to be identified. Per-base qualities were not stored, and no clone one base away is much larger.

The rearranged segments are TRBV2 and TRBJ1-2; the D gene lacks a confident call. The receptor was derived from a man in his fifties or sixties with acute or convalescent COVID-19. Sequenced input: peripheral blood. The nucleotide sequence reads TGTGCCAGCACCAAAAGCCTGCGGCCTGGCTACACCTTC. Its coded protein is CASTKSLRPGYTF. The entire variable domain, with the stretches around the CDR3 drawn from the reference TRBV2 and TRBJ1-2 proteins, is EPEVTQTPSHQVTQMGQEVILRCVPISNHLYFYWYRQILGQKVEFLVSFYNNEISEKSEIFDDQFSVERPDGSNFTLKIRSTKLEDSAMYFCASTKSLRPGYTFGSGTRLTVV.